The T cell receptor (beta chain) under discussion was sequenced for a study of T cells in Graves' hyperthyroidism and ophthalmopathy. From germline, CDR1 is MDHEN and CDR2 SYDVKM. V lost 5 bases, J lost 4 bases, and 12 bases lay in between. The CDR3 has 13 amino acids. The definition of stable Graves' hyperthyroidism was no ophthalmopathy progression within 18 months. The PBMCs studied were ones that came from about 10 ml fresh peripheral blood. RNA transcripts were the template for amplifying TCR beta CDR3 regions. The TCR CDR3 first-round RT-PCR relied on the HTBI primer set. MiXCR was run by TCRdb on the multiplex PCR reads, yielding one entry per CDR3 protein. The repertoire holds about 720,000 distinct CDR3 sequences, with around 15% as singletons.

This sequence originates from a man aged 18 to 29 with Graves' hyperthyroidism. The specimen was blood. This chain uses TRBV28 with TRBJ2-7; D is ambiguous. The CDR3 DNA reads TGTGCCAGCAGTACTATGGCCGATTACGAGCAGTACTTC. Protein: CASSTMADYEQYF.